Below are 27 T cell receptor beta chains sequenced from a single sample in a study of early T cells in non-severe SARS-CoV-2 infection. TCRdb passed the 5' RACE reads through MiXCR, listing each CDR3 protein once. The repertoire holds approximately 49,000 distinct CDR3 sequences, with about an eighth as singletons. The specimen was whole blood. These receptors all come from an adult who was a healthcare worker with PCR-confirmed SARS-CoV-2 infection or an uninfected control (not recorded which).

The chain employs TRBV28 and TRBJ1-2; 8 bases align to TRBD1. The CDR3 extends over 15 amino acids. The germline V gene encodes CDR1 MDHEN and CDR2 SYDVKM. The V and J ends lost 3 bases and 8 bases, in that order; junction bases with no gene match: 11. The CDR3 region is CASSLQPGQVRGYTF. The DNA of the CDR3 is TGTGCCAGCAGTTTGCAACCGGGACAGGTGCGAGGCTACACCTTC.

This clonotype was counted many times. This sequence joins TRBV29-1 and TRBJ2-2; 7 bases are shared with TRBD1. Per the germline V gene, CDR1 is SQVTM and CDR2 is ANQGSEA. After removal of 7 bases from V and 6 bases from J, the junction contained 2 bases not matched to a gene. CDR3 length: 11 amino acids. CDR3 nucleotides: TGCAGCGGTACAGGGGCCGGGGAGCTGTTTTTT. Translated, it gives CSGTGAGELFF.

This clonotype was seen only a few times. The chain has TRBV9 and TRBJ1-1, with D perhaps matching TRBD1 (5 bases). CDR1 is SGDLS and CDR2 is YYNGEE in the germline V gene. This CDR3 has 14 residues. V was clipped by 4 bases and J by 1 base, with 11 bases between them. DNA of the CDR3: TGTGCCAGCAGCCCCTGGGGGTCGAACACTGAAGCTTTCTTT. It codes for CASSPWGSNTEAFF.

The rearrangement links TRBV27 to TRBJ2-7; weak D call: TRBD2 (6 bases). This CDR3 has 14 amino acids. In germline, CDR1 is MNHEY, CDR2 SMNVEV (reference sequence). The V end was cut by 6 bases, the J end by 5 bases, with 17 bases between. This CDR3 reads CASSGTFERNEQYF. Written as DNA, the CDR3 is TGTGCCAGCAGCGGGACTTTCGAACGTAACGAGCAGTACTTC.

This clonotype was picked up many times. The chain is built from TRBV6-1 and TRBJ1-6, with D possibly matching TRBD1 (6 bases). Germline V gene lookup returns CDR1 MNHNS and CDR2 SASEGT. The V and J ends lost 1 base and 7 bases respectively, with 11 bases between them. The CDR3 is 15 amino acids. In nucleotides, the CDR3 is TGTGCCAGCAGTGAAGATCCACAGGGAAATTCACCCCTCCACTTT. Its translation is CASSEDPQGNSPLHF.

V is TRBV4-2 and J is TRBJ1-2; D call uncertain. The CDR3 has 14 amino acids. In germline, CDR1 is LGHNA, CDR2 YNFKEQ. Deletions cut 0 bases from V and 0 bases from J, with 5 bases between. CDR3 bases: TGTGCCAGCAGCCAAGATAACACTAACTATGGCTACACCTTC. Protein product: CASSQDNTNYGYTF.

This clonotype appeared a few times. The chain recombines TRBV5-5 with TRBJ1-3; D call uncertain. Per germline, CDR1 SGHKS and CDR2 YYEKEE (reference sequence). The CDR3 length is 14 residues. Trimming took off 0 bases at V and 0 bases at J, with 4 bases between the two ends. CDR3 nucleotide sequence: TGTGCCAGCAGCTTGGAAAGCTCTGGAAACACCATATATTTT. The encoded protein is CASSLESSGNTIYF. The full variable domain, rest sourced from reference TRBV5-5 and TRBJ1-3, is DAGVTQSPTHLIKTRGQQVTLRCSPISGHKSVSWYQQVLGQGPQFIFQYYEKEERGRGNFPDRFSARQFPNYSSELNVNALLLGDSALYLCASSLESSGNTIYFGEGSWLTVV.

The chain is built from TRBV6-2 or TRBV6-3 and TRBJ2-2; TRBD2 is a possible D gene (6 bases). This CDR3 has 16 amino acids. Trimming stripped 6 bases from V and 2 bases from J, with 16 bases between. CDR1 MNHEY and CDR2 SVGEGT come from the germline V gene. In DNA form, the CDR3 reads TGTGCCAGCAGGCAATTGGGGACTGCCAACACCGGGGAGCTGTTTTTT. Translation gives CASRQLGTANTGELFF.

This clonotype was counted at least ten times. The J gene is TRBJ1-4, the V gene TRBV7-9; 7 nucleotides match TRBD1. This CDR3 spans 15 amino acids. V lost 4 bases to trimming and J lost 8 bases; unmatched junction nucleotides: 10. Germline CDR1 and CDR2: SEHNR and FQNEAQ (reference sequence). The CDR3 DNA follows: TGTGCCAGCAGCTACCCGACAGGGCTGGGAGAAAAACTGTTTTTT. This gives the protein CASSYPTGLGEKLFF.

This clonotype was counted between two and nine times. The CDR3 here is CASSDYPGDSRSPLHF. Written as DNA, the CDR3 is TGTGCCAGCAGTGACTACCCGGGGGACAGCCGTTCACCCCTCCACTTT. The chain combines TRBV25-1 with TRBJ1-6, with 7 bases matching TRBD1. The V segment lost 3 bases and the J segment 9 bases; nucleotides outside the gene matches: 11. CDR1 and CDR2 from the germline V gene are MGHDK and SYGVNS. This CDR3 has 16 residues.

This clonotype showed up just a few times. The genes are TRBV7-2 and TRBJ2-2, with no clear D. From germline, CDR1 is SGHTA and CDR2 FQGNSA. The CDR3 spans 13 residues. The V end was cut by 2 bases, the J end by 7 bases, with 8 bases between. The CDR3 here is CASSLRASGELFF. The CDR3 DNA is TGTGCCAGCAGCTTAAGAGCTAGCGGGGAGCTGTTTTTT. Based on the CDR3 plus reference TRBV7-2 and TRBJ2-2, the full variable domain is GAGVSQSPSNKVTEKGKDVELRCDPISGHTALYWYRQSLGQGLEFLIYFQGNSAPDKSGLPSDRFSAERTGGSVSTLTIQRTQQEDSAVYLCASSLRASGELFFGEGSRLTVL.

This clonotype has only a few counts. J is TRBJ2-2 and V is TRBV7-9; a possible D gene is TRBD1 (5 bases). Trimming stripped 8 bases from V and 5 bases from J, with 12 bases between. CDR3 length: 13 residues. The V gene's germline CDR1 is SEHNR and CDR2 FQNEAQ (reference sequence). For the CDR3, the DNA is TGTGCCAGCCAATTCCGACAGACCGGGGAGCTGTTTTTT. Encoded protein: CASQFRQTGELFF.

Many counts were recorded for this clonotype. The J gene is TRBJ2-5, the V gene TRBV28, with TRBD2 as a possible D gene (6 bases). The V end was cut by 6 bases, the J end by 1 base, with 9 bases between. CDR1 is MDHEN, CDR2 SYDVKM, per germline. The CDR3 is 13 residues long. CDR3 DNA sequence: TGTGCCAGCAGGGGAGGCAGCCAAGAGACCCAGTACTTC. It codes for CASRGGSQETQYF.

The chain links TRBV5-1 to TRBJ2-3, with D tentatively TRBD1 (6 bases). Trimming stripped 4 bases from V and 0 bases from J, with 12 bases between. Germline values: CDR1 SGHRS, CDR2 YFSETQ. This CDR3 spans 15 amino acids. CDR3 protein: CASSGMDRSTDTQYF. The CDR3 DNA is TGCGCCAGCAGCGGGATGGACAGAAGCACAGATACGCAGTATTTT.

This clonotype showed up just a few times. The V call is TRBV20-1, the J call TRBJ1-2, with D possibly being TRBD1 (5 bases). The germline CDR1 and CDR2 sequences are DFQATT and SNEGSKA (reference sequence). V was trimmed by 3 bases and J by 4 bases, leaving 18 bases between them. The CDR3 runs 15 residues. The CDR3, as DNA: TGCAGTGCTAGTATTCGCGGTTTTGGGGGCTATGGCTACACCTTC. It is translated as CSASIRGFGGYGYTF.

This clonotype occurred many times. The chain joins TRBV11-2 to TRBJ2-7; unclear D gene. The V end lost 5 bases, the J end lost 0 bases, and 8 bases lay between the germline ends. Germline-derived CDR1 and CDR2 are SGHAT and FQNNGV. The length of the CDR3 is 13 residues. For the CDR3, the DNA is TGTGCCAGCAGCCAAGAATCCTCCTACGAGCAGTACTTC. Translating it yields CASSQESSYEQYF. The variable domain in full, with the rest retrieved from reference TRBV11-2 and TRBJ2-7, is EAGVAQSPRYKIIEKRQSVAFWCNPISGHATLYWYQQILGQGPKLLIQFQNNGVVDDSQLPKDRFSAERLKGVDSTLKIQPAKLEDSAVYLCASSQESSYEQYFGPGTRLTVT.

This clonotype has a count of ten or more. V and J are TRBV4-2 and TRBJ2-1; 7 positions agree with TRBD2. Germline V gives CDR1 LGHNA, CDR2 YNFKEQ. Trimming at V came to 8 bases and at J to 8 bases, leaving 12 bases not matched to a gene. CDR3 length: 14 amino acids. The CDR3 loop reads CASGVGAGLDEQFF. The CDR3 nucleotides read TGTGCCAGCGGGGTCGGAGCGGGATTGGATGAGCAGTTCTTC.

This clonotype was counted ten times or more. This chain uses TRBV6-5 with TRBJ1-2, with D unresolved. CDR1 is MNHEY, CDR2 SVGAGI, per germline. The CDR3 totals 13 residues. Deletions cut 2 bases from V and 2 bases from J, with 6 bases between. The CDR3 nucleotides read TGTGCCAGCAGTTACGAGGGAAACTATGGCTACACCTTC. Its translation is CASSYEGNYGYTF.

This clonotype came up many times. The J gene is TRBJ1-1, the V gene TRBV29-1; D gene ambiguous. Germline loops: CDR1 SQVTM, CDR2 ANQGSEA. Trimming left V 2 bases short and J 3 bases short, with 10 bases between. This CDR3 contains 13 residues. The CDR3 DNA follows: TGCAGCGTTGAACTGGGTTTCGACACTGAAGCTTTCTTT. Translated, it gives CSVELGFDTEAFF.

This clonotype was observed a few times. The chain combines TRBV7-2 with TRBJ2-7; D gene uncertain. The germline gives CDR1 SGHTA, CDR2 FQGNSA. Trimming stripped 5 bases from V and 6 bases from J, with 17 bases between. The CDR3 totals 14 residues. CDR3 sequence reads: CASSGAAIVSEQYF. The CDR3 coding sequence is TGTGCCAGCAGCGGAGCCGCTATTGTCTCCGAGCAGTACTTC.

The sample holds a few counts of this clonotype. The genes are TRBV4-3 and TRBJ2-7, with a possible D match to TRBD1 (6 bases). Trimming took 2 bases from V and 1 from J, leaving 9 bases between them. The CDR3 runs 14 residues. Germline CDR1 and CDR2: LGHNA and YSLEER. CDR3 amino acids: CASSQSRGSYEQYF. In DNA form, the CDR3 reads TGCGCCAGCAGCCAAAGCAGGGGATCCTACGAGCAGTACTTC.

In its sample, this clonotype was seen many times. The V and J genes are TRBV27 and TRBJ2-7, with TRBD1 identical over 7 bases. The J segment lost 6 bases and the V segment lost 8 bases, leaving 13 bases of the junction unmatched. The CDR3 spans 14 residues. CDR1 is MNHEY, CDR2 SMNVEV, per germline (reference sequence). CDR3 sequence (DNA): TGTGCCAGCCGCGCTGGACAGGTGACCGGCGAGCAGTACTTC. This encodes CASRAGQVTGEQYF.

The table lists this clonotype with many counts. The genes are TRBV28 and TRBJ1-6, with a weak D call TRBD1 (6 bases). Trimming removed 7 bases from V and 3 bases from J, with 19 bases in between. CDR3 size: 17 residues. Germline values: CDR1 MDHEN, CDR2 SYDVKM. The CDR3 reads CASTSLLGGGYNSPLHF. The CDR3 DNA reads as TGTGCCAGCACTTCGCTCCTCGGGGGCGGCTATAATTCACCCCTCCACTTT.

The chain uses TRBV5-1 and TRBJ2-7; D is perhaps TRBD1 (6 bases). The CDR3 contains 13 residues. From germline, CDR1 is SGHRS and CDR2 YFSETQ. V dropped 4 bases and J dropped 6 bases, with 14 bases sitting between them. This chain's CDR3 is CASSPGVPGEQYF. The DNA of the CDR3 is TGCGCCAGCAGCCCAGGGGTCCCCGGCGAGCAGTACTTC. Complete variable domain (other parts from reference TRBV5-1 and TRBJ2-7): KAGVTQTPRYLIKTRGQQVTLSCSPISGHRSVSWYQQTPGQGLQFLFEYFSETQRNKGNFPGRFSGRQFSNSRSEMNVSTLELGDSALYLCASSPGVPGEQYFGPGTRLTVT.

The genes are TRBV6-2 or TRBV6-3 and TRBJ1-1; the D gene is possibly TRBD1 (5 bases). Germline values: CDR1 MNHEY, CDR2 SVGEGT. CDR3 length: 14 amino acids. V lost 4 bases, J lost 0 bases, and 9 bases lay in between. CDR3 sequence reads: CASSSGPMNTEAFF. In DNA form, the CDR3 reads TGTGCCAGCAGTTCGGGGCCCATGAACACTGAAGCTTTCTTT.

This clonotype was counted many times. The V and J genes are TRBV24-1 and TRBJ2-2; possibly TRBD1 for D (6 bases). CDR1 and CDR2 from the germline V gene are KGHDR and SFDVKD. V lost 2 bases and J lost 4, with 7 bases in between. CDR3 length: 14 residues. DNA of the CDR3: TGTGCCACCAGTGATTGGACAGTCACCGGGGAGCTGTTTTTT. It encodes CATSDWTVTGELFF.

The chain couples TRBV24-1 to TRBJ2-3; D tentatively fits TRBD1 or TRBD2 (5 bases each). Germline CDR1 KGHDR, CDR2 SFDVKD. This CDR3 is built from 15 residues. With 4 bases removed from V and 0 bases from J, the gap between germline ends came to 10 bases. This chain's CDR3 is CATSEPGRSTDTQYF. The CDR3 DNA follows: TGTGCCACCAGTGAACCGGGACGAAGCACAGATACGCAGTATTTT.